The 5 T cell receptor beta chains presented below share a single source sample, sequenced in a study of shared clonotypes between healthy human individuals. Using immunoSEQ multiplex PCR, the repertoire was profiled, and TCRdb retains in-frame clones only, with some absent. Of 2 million to 2.5 million clones in the sample, approximately 96% were seen once. Sequenced: naive CD4+ T cells sorted from blood. The subset is: CD45RA+ positively selected. Source of these receptors: a man aged 18-30 years in good health.

The chain carries TRBV15 and TRBJ2-5; D is perhaps TRBD1 (6 bases). Trimming took off 2 bases at V and 2 bases at J, with 18 bases between the two ends. Per the germline V gene, CDR1 is LNHNV and CDR2 is YYDKDF (reference sequence). The length of the CDR3 is 17 residues. The CDR3, as DNA: TGTGCCACCAGCAGATCCGATACGGCCGGACAGCAAGAGACCCAGTACTTC. Its protein is CATSRSDTAGQQETQYF.

This rearrangement joins TRBV20-1 to TRBJ2-7; D might be TRBD1 (5 bases). V gave up 6 bases and J gave up 3 bases, with 9 bases separating them. The germline V gene has CDR1 DFQATT and CDR2 SNEGSKA (reference sequence). This CDR3 has 11 residues. The CDR3 bases are TGCAGTGCCCCAGGGATCTACGAGCAGTACTTC. Its translation: CSAPGIYEQYF.

The genes are TRBV10-3 and TRBJ1-2, with D maybe TRBD1 (5 bases). This CDR3 spans 14 amino acids. Germline CDR1 reads ENHRY; CDR2 reads SYGVKD. V was shortened by 4 bases and J by 4 bases, with 13 bases between the two germline ends. The CDR3 is CAISGRRESYGYTF. In DNA, the CDR3 is TGTGCCATCAGTGGTCGCAGGGAATCCTATGGCTACACCTTC.

The chain combines TRBV7-2 with TRBJ2-7; a possible D gene is TRBD2 (5 bases). V was trimmed by 0 bases and J by 0 bases, leaving 6 bases between them. Germline V gene data show CDR1 as SGHTA and CDR2 as FQGNSA. The CDR3 consists of 14 residues. The CDR3 sequence is CASSLAGDSYEQYF. CDR3 DNA sequence: TGTGCCAGCAGCTTAGCGGGAGACTCCTACGAGCAGTACTTC. The full variable domain, rest sourced from reference TRBV7-2 and TRBJ2-7, is GAGVSQSPSNKVTEKGKDVELRCDPISGHTALYWYRQSLGQGLEFLIYFQGNSAPDKSGLPSDRFSAERTGGSVSTLTIQRTQQEDSAVYLCASSLAGDSYEQYFGPGTRLTVT.

The chain uses TRBV10-1 and TRBJ1-6; D perhaps matches TRBD1 (5 bases). The germline CDR1 and CDR2 sequences are WNHNN and SYGVQD (reference sequence). The CDR3 runs 13 residues. With 8 bases removed from V and 10 bases from J, the gap between germline ends came to 15 bases. DNA for the CDR3: TGCGCCAGCTCCCCAGGGTCGGACTCACCCCTCCACTTT. Protein sequence: CASSPGSDSPLHF.